The 5 T cell receptor beta chains in this list originate from one sample, sequenced in a study of blood T cell repertoires in COVID-19. Libraries were prepared by immunoSEQ multiplex PCR; TCRdb keeps only in-frame clonotypes and omits some of them. This table has about 59,000 clones, 70% to 80% appearing once. The sample consisted of peripheral blood. These receptors were taken from a human donor in a cohort sampled during active COVID-19.

V usage is TRBV6-6 and J usage is TRBJ2-2, with D unresolved. The germline V gene encodes CDR1 MNHNY and CDR2 SVGAGI (reference sequence). V lost 6 bases, J lost 2 bases, and 7 bases lay in between. There are 13 residues in the CDR3. This CDR3 reads CASSTTNTGELFF. Written as DNA, the CDR3 is TGTGCCAGCAGCACTACCAACACCGGGGAGCTGTTTTTT.

V usage is TRBV7-2 and J usage is TRBJ2-7, with 9 positions matching TRBD2. V lost 2 bases, J lost 3 bases, and 5 bases stayed unmatched. Germline V gene sequence: CDR1 SGHTA, CDR2 FQGNSA. The CDR3 is 15 residues long. The CDR3, as DNA: TGTGCCAGCAGCTTAAGGTTAGCGGGAGTCTACGAGCAGTACTTC. It yields the protein CASSLRLAGVYEQYF.

The CDR3: CASSQDQGIMPAKNIQYF. The CDR3 DNA sequence: TGTGCCAGCAGCCAAGATCAGGGGATAATGCCCGCCAAAAACATTCAGTACTTC. V usage is TRBV14 and J usage is TRBJ2-4; the D gene is possibly TRBD1 (6 bases). Germline CDR1 SGHDN, CDR2 FVKESK. The CDR3 covers 18 residues. The ends were cut back, 0 bases at V and 1 base at J, with 16 bases in the middle.

The V call is TRBV7-8, the J call TRBJ2-7, with D unclear. Deletions cut 1 base from V and 1 base from J, with 5 bases between. The CDR3 runs 13 residues. Per the germline V gene, CDR1 is SGHVS and CDR2 is FQNEAQ. Here the CDR3 DNA reads TGTGCCAGCAGCTTAGACGGTTCCTACGAGCAGTACTTC. Encoded protein: CASSLDGSYEQYF. The variable domain in full, with the rest retrieved from reference TRBV7-8 and TRBJ2-7, is GAGVSQSPRYKVAKRGQDVALRCDPISGHVSLFWYQQALGQGPEFLTYFQNEAQLDKSGLPSDRFFAERPEGSVSTLKIQRTQQEDSAVYLCASSLDGSYEQYFGPGTRLTVT.

The chain has TRBV30 and TRBJ2-7; no clear D gene. The V end lost 3 bases, the J end lost 0 bases, and 18 bases lay between the germline ends. CDR3 length: 16 amino acids. Germline loops: CDR1 GTSNPN, CDR2 SVGIG (reference sequence). The CDR3 DNA follows: TGTGCCTGGAGCGCCCCAGTATTGCCAGGCTCCTACGAGCAGTACTTC. It codes for CAWSAPVLPGSYEQYF.